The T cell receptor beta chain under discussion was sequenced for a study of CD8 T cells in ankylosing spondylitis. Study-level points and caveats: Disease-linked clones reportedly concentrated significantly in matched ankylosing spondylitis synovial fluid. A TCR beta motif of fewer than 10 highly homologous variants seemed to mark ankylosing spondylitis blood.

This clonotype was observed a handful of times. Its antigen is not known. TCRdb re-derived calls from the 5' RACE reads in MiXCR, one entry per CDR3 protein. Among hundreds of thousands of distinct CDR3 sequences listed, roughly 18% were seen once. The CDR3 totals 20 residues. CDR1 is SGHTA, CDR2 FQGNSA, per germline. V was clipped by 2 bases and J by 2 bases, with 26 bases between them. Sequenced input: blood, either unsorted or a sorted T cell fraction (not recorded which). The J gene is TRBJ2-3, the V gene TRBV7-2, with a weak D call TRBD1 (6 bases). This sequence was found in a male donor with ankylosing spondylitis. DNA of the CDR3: TGTGCCAGCAGCTTAAGCCTAGGGGGAGCCTTCTGGTTCGTCACAGATACGCAGTATTTT. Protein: CASSLSLGGAFWFVTDTQYF. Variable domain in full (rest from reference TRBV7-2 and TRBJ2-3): GAGVSQSPSNKVTEKGKDVELRCDPISGHTALYWYRQSLGQGLEFLIYFQGNSAPDKSGLPSDRFSAERTGGSVSTLTIQRTQQEDSAVYLCASSLSLGGAFWFVTDTQYFGPGTRLTVL.